Each of the 9 T cell receptor beta chains below was sequenced from the same sample in a study of blood T cell repertoires in COVID-19. Only in-frame clones appear in the TCRdb table, and some are missing; sequencing was by immunoSEQ multiplex PCR. The data contain nearly 50,000 clones, about 85% of them seen just once; the ten biggest clones take up 12% to 15%. Sequencing was done on a sample of peripheral blood. These receptors originate from a human donor in a cohort sampled during active COVID-19.

The chain joins TRBV5-1 to TRBJ2-3; D perhaps matches TRBD2 (6 bases). The CDR3 consists of 16 residues. CDR1 is SGHRS and CDR2 is YFSETQ in the germline V gene. V dropped 2 bases and J dropped 0 bases, with 13 bases sitting between them. The CDR3 spells CASSLDSAGSTDTQYF. Written as DNA, the CDR3 is TGCGCCAGCAGCTTAGATTCGGCGGGGAGCACAGATACGCAGTATTTT.

The chain couples TRBV19 to TRBJ2-3; the D gene is possibly TRBD1 (6 bases). Germline V gene data show CDR1 as LNHDA and CDR2 as SQIVND (reference sequence). The CDR3 runs to 14 residues. V was pared by 5 bases and J by 3 bases, with 12 bases between. The CDR3 DNA reads TGTGCCAGTAGTGGTGGACAGACGACAGATACGCAGTATTTT. It yields the protein CASSGGQTTDTQYF.

The chain employs TRBV3-1 (or the pseudogene TRBV3-2) and TRBJ2-1; 10 positions match TRBD2. The V segment lost 4 bases and the J segment 6 bases; nucleotides outside the gene matches: 3. The CDR3 is 14 amino acids. Germline V gene data show CDR1 as LGHDT and CDR2 as YNNKEL (reference sequence). The CDR3 spells CASSRLAGANEQFF. For the CDR3, the DNA is TGTGCCAGCAGCCGGCTAGCGGGGGCCAATGAGCAGTTCTTC.

This clone came up once. The gene calls are TRBV5-5 and TRBJ2-5; the D gene is possibly TRBD2 (6 bases). Germline V lookup: CDR1 SGHKS, CDR2 YYEKEE (reference sequence). The CDR3 is 15 amino acids. Trimming shortened V by 0 bases and J by 2 bases, and 11 bases separated the two germline ends. CDR3 in amino acids: CASSLGLGGQETQYF. The CDR3 bases are TGTGCCAGCAGCTTGGGCCTGGGAGGACAAGAGACCCAGTACTTC.

This chain connects TRBV3-1 (or the pseudogene TRBV3-2) to TRBJ1-4; TRBD1 is a possible D gene (5 bases). This CDR3 comprises 19 residues. Per germline, CDR1 LGHDT and CDR2 YNNKEL (reference sequence). V lost 5 bases and J lost 0, with 22 bases in between. The CDR3 DNA follows: TGTGCCAGCAGCTCAGGGCTCCCCTCAAGGGGTGCAACTAATGAAAAACTGTTTTTT. Protein sequence: CASSSGLPSRGATNEKLFF.

The chain carries TRBV7-9 and TRBJ1-1, with TRBD1 identical over 9 bases. J was trimmed by 2 bases and V by 5 bases; bases with no gene match: 6. CDR3 size: 15 residues. CDR1 is SEHNR and CDR2 is FQNEAQ in the germline V gene (reference sequence). The CDR3 bases are TGTGCCAGCAGCAGACCGGGACAGGGAAACACTGAAGCTTTCTTT. Its translation is CASSRPGQGNTEAFF.

This chain links TRBV3-1 (or the pseudogene TRBV3-2) with TRBJ1-1; perhaps TRBD1 as D (5 bases). There are 13 residues in the CDR3. The V and J ends lost 4 bases and 3 bases respectively, with 9 bases between them. Germline values: CDR1 LGHDT, CDR2 YNNKEL (reference sequence). The CDR3 here is CASSRNRYTEAFF. For the CDR3, the DNA is TGTGCCAGCAGCCGGAACAGGTACACTGAAGCTTTCTTT.

The genes are TRBV9 and TRBJ1-3; possible D gene TRBD1, 5 bases. Trimming shortened V by 0 bases and J by 8 bases, and 15 bases separated the two germline ends. The germline V gene encodes CDR1 SGDLS and CDR2 YYNGEE. The CDR3 length is 15 residues. CDR3 sequence reads: CASSVEGREEDTIYF. CDR3 DNA: TGTGCCAGCAGCGTAGAAGGCAGGGAGGAAGACACCATATATTTT.

The chain joins TRBV5-4 to TRBJ2-2, with a tentative D call TRBD2 (6 bases). V was shortened by 5 bases and J by 4 bases, with 18 bases between the two germline ends. CDR3 length: 16 residues. The germline V gene has CDR1 SGHNT and CDR2 YYREEE (reference sequence). CDR3 loop: CASSIGRGGGTGELFF. CDR3 in DNA: TGTGCCAGCAGTATCGGGCGGGGTGGCGGCACCGGGGAGCTGTTTTTT.